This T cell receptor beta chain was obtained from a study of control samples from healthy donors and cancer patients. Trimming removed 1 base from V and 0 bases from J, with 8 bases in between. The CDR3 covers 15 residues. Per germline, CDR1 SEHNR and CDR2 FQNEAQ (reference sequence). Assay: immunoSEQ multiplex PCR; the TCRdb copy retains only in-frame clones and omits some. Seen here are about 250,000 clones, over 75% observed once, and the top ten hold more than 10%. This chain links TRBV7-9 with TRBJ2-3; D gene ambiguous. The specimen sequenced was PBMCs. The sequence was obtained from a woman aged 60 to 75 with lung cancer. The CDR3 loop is CASSLVLDSTDTQYF. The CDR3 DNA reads TGTGCCAGCAGCTTAGTTCTGGACAGCACAGATACGCAGTATTTT.